The clone carrying this T cell receptor beta chain was seen at least ten times. The antigen remains undetermined. These data originate in a study of T cells in Graves' hyperthyroidism and ophthalmopathy. Template material for amplifying TCR beta CDR3 regions consisted of RNA transcripts. TCR CDR3 regions were first amplified by RT-PCR with HTBI primers. TCRdb re-derived calls from the multiplex PCR reads in MiXCR, one entry per CDR3 protein. The sample gives approximately 600,000 distinct CDR3 sequences, about 15% of which show up once; roughly 6.2% is in the top ten. Drawn at first hyperthyroidism diagnosis, the blood sample preceded any ophthalmopathy symptoms. Approximately 10 ml of fresh peripheral blood supplied the PBMCs. Regarding the study as a whole: Ophthalmopathy was predicted by the model a median of 6.5 months ahead of onset. Most thyroid clonotypes that were expanded above 0.001 also turned up in blood.

With 3 bases removed from V and 2 bases from J, the gap between germline ends came to 11 bases. The CDR3 totals 16 residues. Germline CDR1 MNHEY, CDR2 SMNVEV (reference sequence). The chain couples TRBV27 to TRBJ2-6, with D tentatively TRBD2 (6 bases). The sequence was collected from a woman under 40 with Graves' hyperthyroidism that later progressed to Graves' ophthalmopathy. Sequences were obtained from blood. In DNA, the CDR3 is TGTGCCAGCAGTTTGTTCGGAGGGACTGGGGCCAACGTCCTGACTTTC. This encodes CASSLFGGTGANVLTF.